The 6 T cell receptor beta chains listed next were all sequenced from one sample in a study of T cell responses to AZD1222 COVID-19 vaccine. Profiling relied on immunoSEQ multiplex PCR, and the TCRdb table lists in-frame clones only, not all of them. The sample includes roughly 110,000 clones, around 90% of them seen just once. The material was peripheral blood, obtained on day 0 of AZD1222 vaccination. The receptors shown here come from an adult in good health.

Here the CDR3 reads CASGSRTTGGLLGGYTF. CDR3 bases: TGTGCTAGTGGTTCGAGAACTACAGGGGGTTTACTGGGTGGCTACACCTTC. The rearrangement links TRBV12-5 to TRBJ1-2; 8 bases are a match to TRBD1. Germline CDR1 reads LGHNT; CDR2 reads FRNRAP. The V and J ends lost 4 bases and 7 bases, in that order; junction bases with no gene match: 17. The CDR3 has 17 residues. The variable domain in full, with the rest retrieved from reference TRBV12-5 and TRBJ1-2, is DARVTQTPRHKVTEMGQEVTMRCQPILGHNTVFWYRQTMMQGLELLAYFRNRAPLDDSGMPKDRFSAEMPDATLATLKIQPSEPRDSAVYFCASGSRTTGGLLGGYTFGSGTRLTVV.

The chain couples TRBV4-1 to TRBJ1-5; unclear D gene. Germline lookup yields CDR1 MGHRA and CDR2 YSYEKL. The length of the CDR3 is 15 residues. Deletions cut 1 base from V and 1 base from J, with 8 bases between. The CDR3 loop reads CASSQVLGSNQPQHF. As DNA, the CDR3 is TGCGCCAGCAGCCAAGTATTAGGGAGCAATCAGCCCCAGCATTTT.

The rearrangement joins TRBV5-8 to TRBJ2-4, with 7 positions matching TRBD1. Losses at the gene ends were 4 bases for V and 3 bases for J; bases not matched to a gene: 13. Germline CDR1 and CDR2: SGHTS and YDEGEE. This CDR3 contains 17 residues. The CDR3 loop is CASSLQGWGFGKNIQYF. Written as DNA, the CDR3 is TGTGCCAGCAGCCTACAGGGGTGGGGTTTTGGCAAAAACATTCAGTACTTC.

This rearrangement joins TRBV7-8 to TRBJ1-1; 8 bases map to TRBD1. The CDR3 has 14 residues. CDR1 and CDR2 from the germline V gene are SGHVS and FQNEAQ. Germline trimming cut 4 bases from V and 4 bases from J; bases unmatched to any gene: 5. The CDR3 bases are TGTGCCAGCAGCTCACAGGGGGAGGCCACTGAAGCTTTCTTT. It encodes CASSSQGEATEAFF.

The chain couples TRBV9 to TRBJ2-1, with TRBD2 matching 7 bases. V lost 0 bases and J lost 7; bases outside the gene matches: 10. Germline V gene lookup returns CDR1 SGDLS and CDR2 YYNGEE. This CDR3 comprises 16 residues. The CDR3 protein is CASSVDSGAPGNEQFF. The CDR3, as DNA: TGTGCCAGCAGCGTAGACAGCGGGGCCCCGGGGAATGAGCAGTTCTTC.

This chain's CDR3 is CATSRDPAGQTSNEKLFF. In DNA, the CDR3 is TGTGCCACCAGCAGAGATCCCGCGGGACAGACTTCTAATGAAAAACTGTTTTTT. V is TRBV15 and J is TRBJ1-4, with 7 bases identical to TRBD1. Trimming took 0 bases from V and 3 from J; bases not matched to a gene: 10. The CDR3 has 18 residues. Germline-derived CDR1 and CDR2 are LNHNV and YYDKDF (reference sequence).